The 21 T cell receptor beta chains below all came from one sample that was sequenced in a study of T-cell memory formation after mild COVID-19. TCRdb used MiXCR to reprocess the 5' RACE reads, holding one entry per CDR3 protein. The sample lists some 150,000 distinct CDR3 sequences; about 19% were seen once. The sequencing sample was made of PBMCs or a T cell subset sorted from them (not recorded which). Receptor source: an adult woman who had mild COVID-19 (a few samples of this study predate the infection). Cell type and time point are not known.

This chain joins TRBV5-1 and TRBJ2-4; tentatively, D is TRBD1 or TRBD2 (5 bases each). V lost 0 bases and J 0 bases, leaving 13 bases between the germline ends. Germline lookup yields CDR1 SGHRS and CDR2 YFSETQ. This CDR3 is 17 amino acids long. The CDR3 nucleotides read TGCGCCAGCAGCTTGGGTGGGGACCCTCTAGCCAAAAACATTCAGTACTTC. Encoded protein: CASSLGGDPLAKNIQYF.

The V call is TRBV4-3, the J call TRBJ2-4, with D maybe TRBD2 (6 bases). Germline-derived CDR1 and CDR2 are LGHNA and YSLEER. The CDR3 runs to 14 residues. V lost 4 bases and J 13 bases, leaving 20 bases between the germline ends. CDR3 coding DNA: TGCGCCAGCAGCCTTGAGTTGGCACCGGGACTGCAGTACTTC. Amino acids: CASSLELAPGLQYF.

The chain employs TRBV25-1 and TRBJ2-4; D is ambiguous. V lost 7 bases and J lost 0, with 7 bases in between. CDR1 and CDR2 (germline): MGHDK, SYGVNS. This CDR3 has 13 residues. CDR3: CASKNIAKNIQYF. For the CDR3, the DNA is TGTGCCAGCAAGAATATAGCCAAAAACATTCAGTACTTC.

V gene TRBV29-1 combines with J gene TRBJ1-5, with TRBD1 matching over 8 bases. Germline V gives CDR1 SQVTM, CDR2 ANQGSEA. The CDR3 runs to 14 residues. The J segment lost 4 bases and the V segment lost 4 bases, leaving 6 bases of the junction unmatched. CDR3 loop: CSVAAGTGNQPQHF. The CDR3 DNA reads TGCAGCGTTGCGGCCGGGACAGGTAATCAGCCCCAGCATTTT.

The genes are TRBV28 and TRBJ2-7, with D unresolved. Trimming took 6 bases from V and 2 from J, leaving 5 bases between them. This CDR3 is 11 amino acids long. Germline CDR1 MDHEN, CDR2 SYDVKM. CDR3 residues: CASSHTYEQYF. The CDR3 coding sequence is TGTGCCAGCAGCCACACCTACGAGCAGTACTTC.

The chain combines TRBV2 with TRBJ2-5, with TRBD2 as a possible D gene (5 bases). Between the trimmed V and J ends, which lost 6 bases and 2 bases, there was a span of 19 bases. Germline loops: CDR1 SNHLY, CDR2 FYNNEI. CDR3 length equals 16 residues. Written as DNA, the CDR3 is TGTGCCAGCAGCGCCGCCCGGGCGAGGGAACAAGAGACCCAGTACTTC. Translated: CASSAARAREQETQYF.

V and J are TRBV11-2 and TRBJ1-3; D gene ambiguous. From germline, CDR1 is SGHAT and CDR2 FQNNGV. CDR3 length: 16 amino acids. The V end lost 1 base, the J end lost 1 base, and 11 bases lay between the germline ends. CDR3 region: CASSLGSWGSGNTIYF. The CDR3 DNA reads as TGTGCCAGCAGCTTAGGATCCTGGGGATCTGGAAACACCATATATTTT.

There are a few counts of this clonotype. CDR3 amino acids: CASSSGWRNTEAFF. In DNA, the CDR3 is TGTGCCAGCAGTTCAGGTTGGCGGAACACTGAAGCTTTCTTT. This sequence joins TRBV12-3 or TRBV12-4 and TRBJ1-1, with unresolved D. V was cut by 4 bases and J by 1 base, with 10 bases left in between. This CDR3 comprises 14 residues.

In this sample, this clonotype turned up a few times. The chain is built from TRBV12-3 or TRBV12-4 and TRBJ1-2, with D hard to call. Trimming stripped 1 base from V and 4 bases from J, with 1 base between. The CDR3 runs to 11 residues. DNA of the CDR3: TGTGCCAGCAGTTTAGTCTATGGCTACACCTTC. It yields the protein CASSLVYGYTF.

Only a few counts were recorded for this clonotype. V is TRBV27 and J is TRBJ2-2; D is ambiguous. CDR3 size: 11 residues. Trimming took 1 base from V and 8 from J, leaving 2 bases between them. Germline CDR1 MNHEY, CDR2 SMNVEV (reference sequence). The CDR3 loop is CASSLLGELFF. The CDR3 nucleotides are TGTGCCAGCAGTTTATTGGGGGAGCTGTTTTTT.

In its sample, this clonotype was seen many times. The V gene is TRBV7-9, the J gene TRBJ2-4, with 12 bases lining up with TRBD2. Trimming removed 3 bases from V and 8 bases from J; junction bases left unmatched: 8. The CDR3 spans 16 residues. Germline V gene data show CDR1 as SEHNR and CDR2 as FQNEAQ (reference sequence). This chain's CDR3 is CASSFGLAGTADIQYF. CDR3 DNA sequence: TGTGCCAGCAGCTTCGGACTAGCGGGGACTGCAGACATTCAGTACTTC. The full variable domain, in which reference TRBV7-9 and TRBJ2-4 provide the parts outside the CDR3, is DTGVSQNPRHKITKRGQNVTFRCDPISEHNRLYWYRQTLGQGPEFLTYFQNEAQLEKSRLLSDRFSAERPKGSFSTLEIQRTEQGDSAMYLCASSFGLAGTADIQYFGAGTRLSVL.

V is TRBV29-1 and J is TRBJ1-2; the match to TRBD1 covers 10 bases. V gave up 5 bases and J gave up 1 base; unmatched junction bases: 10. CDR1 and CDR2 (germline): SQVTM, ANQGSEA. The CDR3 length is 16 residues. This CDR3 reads CSVKPGTGVFNYGYTF. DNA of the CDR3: TGCAGCGTTAAACCCGGGACAGGGGTCTTTAACTATGGCTACACCTTC.

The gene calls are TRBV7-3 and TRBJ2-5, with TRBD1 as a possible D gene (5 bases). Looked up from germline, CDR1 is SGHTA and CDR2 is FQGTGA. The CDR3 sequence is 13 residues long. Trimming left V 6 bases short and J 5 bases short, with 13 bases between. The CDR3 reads CASSTGSQETQYF. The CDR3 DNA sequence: TGTGCCAGCAGTACAGGATCTCAGGAGACCCAGTACTTC.

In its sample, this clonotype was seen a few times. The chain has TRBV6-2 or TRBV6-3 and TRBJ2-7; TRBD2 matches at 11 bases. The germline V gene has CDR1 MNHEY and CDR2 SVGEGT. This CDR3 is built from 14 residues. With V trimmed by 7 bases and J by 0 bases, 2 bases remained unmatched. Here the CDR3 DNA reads TGTGCCAGCATCACTAGCGGGAGCTCCTACGAGCAGTACTTC. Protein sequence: CASITSGSSYEQYF.

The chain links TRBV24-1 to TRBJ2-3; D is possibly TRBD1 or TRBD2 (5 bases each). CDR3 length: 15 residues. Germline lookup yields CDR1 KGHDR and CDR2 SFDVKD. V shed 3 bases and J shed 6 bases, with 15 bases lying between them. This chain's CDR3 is CATSDGGTSGDTQYF. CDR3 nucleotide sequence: TGTGCCACCAGTGATGGGGGTACGTCGGGGGATACGCAGTATTTT.

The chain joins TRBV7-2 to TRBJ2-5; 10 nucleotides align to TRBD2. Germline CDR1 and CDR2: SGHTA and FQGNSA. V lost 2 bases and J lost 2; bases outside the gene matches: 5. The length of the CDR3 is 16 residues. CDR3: CASSLRASGGQETQYF. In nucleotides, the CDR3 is TGTGCCAGCAGCTTACGGGCTAGCGGGGGACAAGAGACCCAGTACTTC.

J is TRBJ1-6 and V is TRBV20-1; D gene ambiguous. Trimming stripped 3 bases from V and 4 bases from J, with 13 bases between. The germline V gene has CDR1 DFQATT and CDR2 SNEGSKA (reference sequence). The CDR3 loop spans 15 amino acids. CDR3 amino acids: CSARSASLYNSPLHF. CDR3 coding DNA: TGCAGTGCTAGGTCCGCCAGCCTTTATAATTCACCCCTCCACTTT.

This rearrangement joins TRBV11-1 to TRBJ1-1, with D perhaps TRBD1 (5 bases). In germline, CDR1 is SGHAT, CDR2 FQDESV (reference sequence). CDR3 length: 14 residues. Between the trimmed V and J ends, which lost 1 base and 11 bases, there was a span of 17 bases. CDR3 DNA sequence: TGTGCCAGCAGCTTAGGGGGACTCCACAGTGAGGCTTTCTTT. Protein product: CASSLGGLHSEAFF.

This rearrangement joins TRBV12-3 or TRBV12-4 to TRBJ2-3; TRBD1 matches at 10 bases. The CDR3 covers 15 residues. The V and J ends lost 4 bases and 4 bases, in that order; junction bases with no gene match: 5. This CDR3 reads CASSWDRGESDTQYF. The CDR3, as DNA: TGTGCCAGCAGTTGGGACAGGGGAGAATCAGATACGCAGTATTTT.

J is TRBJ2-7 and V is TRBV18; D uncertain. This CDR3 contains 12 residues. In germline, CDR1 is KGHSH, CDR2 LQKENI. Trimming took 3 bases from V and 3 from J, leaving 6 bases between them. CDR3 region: CASSPALYEQYF. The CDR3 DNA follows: TGTGCCAGCTCACCCGCCCTCTACGAGCAGTACTTC.

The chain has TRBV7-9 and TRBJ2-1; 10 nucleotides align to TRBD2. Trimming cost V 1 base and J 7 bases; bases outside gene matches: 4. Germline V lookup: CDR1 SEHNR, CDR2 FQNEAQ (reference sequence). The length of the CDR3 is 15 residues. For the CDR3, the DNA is TGTGCCAGCAGCTTAGGGACTAGCGGTTTTAATGAGCAGTTCTTC. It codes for CASSLGTSGFNEQFF.